This T cell receptor beta chain was obtained from a study of OX40 agonist ivuxolimab in advanced cancers. Across the study: With ivuxolimab, an agonistic anti-OX40 (CD134) antibody, patients were treated. Patients in the trial were receiving intravenous ivuxolimab every 2 weeks, at doses of 0.01 to 10 mg/kg. Overall study findings and caveats: Patients with a partial response at 0.1-3.0 mg/kg had among the lowest clonal expansion. A proportion of nonresponders additionally exhibited low normalized T-cell clonal expansion.

TCRdb's table, derived via immunoSEQ multiplex PCR, lists solely in-frame clones and lacks some. The sample includes 60,000 to 75,000 clones, 84% of them seen just once. The CDR3 loop spans 15 amino acids. Germline V gene lookup returns CDR1 KGHSH and CDR2 LQKENI. The V end was cut by 3 bases, the J end by 3 bases, with 14 bases between. About this clone itself: The antigen is undetermined.

This TCR came from an adult with an advanced solid tumor such as melanoma, head and neck, liver or kidney cancer. The specimen comprised CD4+ or CD8+ T cells sorted from blood, sampled in a trial of the OX40 agonist ivuxolimab. The chain combines TRBV18 with TRBJ1-1, with D unresolved. CDR3 region: CASSPRESRHTEAFF. The CDR3 DNA is TGTGCCAGCTCACCCCGAGAATCGAGGCACACTGAAGCTTTCTTT.